The 22 T cell receptor beta chains below come from one sample, sequenced in a study of regulatory T cells in long-lasting Graves disease. Arm-PCR of CDR3 regions with iRepertoire HTBI primers generated TCR beta libraries. Each CDR3 protein is one row after TCRdb ran MiXCR on the multiplex PCR reads. The data show about 400,000 distinct CDR3 sequences, 15% seen once. Noted time point: newly diagnosed GD, antithyroid drugs for less than 3 months. The TCR library was prepared using RNA isolated from PBMCs. This sample also belongs to another study, concerning T cells in Graves' hyperthyroidism and ophthalmopathy.

The source was peripheral blood mononuclear cells (PBMCs), collected at new diagnosis, from a patient treated with antithyroid drugs. The receptors originated from a middle-aged woman with Graves disease.

This clonotype was found many times. CDR3 residues: CASSGGHEQYF. The CDR3 coding sequence is TGTGCCAGCAGCGGGGGACACGAGCAGTACTTC. V is TRBV3-1 and J is TRBJ2-7, with D perhaps matching TRBD1 or TRBD2 (5 bases each). This CDR3 comprises 11 residues. Trimming left V 5 bases short and J 5 bases short, with 7 bases between. Germline V CDR1 and CDR2: LGHDT, YNNKEL (reference sequence).

About this clonotype: A read error is the likely source, as a far larger clone sits one nucleotide away. V is TRBV7-9 and J is TRBJ2-7; TRBD1 aligns across 9 bases. The length of the CDR3 is 14 residues. The J segment lost 7 bases and the V segment lost 5 bases, leaving 9 bases of the junction unmatched. CDR1 is SEHNR and CDR2 is FQNEAQ in the germline V gene (reference sequence). The CDR3 nucleotides read TGTGCCAGCAGCCGAGACAGGGGGGGGCATGAGCAGTACTTC. As protein: CASSRDRGGHEQYF.

Ten or more counts support this clonotype. This chain uses TRBV27 with TRBJ1-1; perhaps TRBD1 as D (5 bases). CDR1 and CDR2 (germline): MNHEY, SMNVEV (reference sequence). V was trimmed by 6 bases and J by 0 bases, leaving 14 bases between them. The CDR3 is made up of 15 amino acids. CDR3 coding DNA: TGTGCCAGCAGCTGGGACGGAACCATGAACACTGAAGCTTTCTTT. This sequence encodes CASSWDGTMNTEAFF.

Ten or more counts support this clonotype. The J gene is TRBJ2-1, the V gene TRBV3-1, with 12 positions matching TRBD2. This CDR3 has 14 amino acids. Germline V lookup: CDR1 LGHDT, CDR2 YNNKEL (reference sequence). V lost 4 bases to trimming and J lost 9 bases; unmatched junction nucleotides: 4. CDR3 DNA sequence: TGTGCCAGCAGCCGCGGACTAGCGGGGACTGAGCAGTTCTTC. Translating gives CASSRGLAGTEQFF.

The table lists this clonotype with many counts. The chain is built from TRBV20-1 and TRBJ1-2; TRBD1 agrees at 7 bases. CDR1 DFQATT and CDR2 SNEGSKA come from the germline V gene (reference sequence). The CDR3 covers 14 residues. V gave up 6 bases and J gave up 2 bases; unmatched junction bases: 9. Written as DNA, the CDR3 is TGCAGTGCCCAAGGACAGGACGTCAACTATGGCTACACCTTC. Translated, it gives CSAQGQDVNYGYTF.

This chain links TRBV14 with TRBJ2-2; D gene unclear. Germline values: CDR1 SGHDN, CDR2 FVKESK. V was shortened by 6 bases and J by 1 base, with 9 bases between the two germline ends. This CDR3 has 14 residues. Written as DNA, the CDR3 is TGTGCCAGCAGACCCACTCGGAACACCGGGGAGCTGTTTTTT. Its translation is CASRPTRNTGELFF. Complete variable domain (other parts from reference TRBV14 and TRBJ2-2): EAGVTQFPSHSVIEKGQTVTLRCDPISGHDNLYWYRRVMGKEIKFLLHFVKESKQDESGMPNNRFLAERTGGTYSTLKVQPAELEDSGVYFCASRPTRNTGELFFGEGSRLTVL.

This clonotype showed up just a few times. It may be a read error: a sequence one base away is much more abundant. The CDR3 coding sequence is TGTGCCAGCAGCTTGGGGACAGCGACCTACGGGCAGTACTTC. It codes for CASSLGTATYGQYF. The chain joins TRBV11-2 to TRBJ2-7, with 7 bases fitting TRBD1. Germline values: CDR1 SGHAT, CDR2 FQNNGV. This CDR3 has 14 residues.

This clonotype occurred many times. This chain joins TRBV12-3 or TRBV12-4 and TRBJ1-1; D unclear. The CDR3 loop spans 13 amino acids. V was cut by 2 bases and J by 3 bases, with 7 bases left in between. DNA of the CDR3: TGTGCCAGCAGTTTAACAGAGGACACTGAAGCTTTCTTT. Translation: CASSLTEDTEAFF.

This clonotype was seen at least ten times. The gene calls are TRBV30 and TRBJ1-1; TRBD1 might be the D (6 bases). The V gene lost 4 bases and the J gene lost 0 bases, with 12 bases spanning the gap. The CDR3 has 14 amino acids. Germline CDR1 reads GTSNPN; CDR2 reads SVGIG (reference sequence). CDR3 coding DNA: TGTGCCTGGAACCAGGGGCGCGTGAACACTGAAGCTTTCTTT. Translation: CAWNQGRVNTEAFF.

This clonotype appeared many times. The V gene is TRBV6-5, the J gene TRBJ1-1; D is possibly TRBD1 (5 bases). This CDR3 has 14 residues. Germline values: CDR1 MNHEY, CDR2 SVGAGI. V lost 0 bases and J lost 7, with 12 bases in between. The CDR3 sequence: CASSYSGPRGEAFF. The CDR3 nucleotides read TGTGCCAGCAGTTACTCGGGTCCTAGGGGTGAAGCTTTCTTT.

Points on this clonotype: This may be a read error, as it is one base from a much larger clone. The chain uses TRBV14 and TRBJ2-7; TRBD1 might be the D (6 bases). This CDR3 contains 14 residues. CDR1 and CDR2 (germline): SGHDN, FVKESK. CDR3 coding DNA: TGTGCCAGCAGCCAATTTGGTGGGGGCGACGAGCGGTACTTC. This sequence encodes CASSQFGGGDERYF.

The chain has TRBV18 and TRBJ1-2; D possibly corresponds to TRBD1 (5 bases). Per germline, CDR1 KGHSH and CDR2 LQKENI. CDR3 size: 17 residues. Between the trimmed V and J ends, which lost 3 bases and 1 base, there was a span of 18 bases. DNA for the CDR3: TGTGCCAGCTCACCCGTGCACGGCGGGGGAAGTAACTATGGCTACACCTTC. Its protein is CASSPVHGGGSNYGYTF.

This clonotype was counted many times. The J gene is TRBJ2-1, the V gene TRBV5-8; possibly TRBD2 for D (6 bases). The CDR3 has 18 amino acids. With 0 bases removed from V and 1 base from J, the gap between germline ends came to 17 bases. In germline, CDR1 is SGHTS, CDR2 YDEGEE. In nucleotides, the CDR3 is TGTGCCAGCAGCTTGGATTCTGGCGGGGCGTCTTCCTACAATGAGCAGTTCTTC. Its protein is CASSLDSGGASSYNEQFF.

This clonotype was observed at least ten times. The chain employs TRBV20-1 and TRBJ2-5; weak D call: TRBD1 (7 bases). Germline CDR1 DFQATT, CDR2 SNEGSKA (reference sequence). The V and J ends lost 0 bases and 2 bases respectively, with 19 bases between them. The CDR3 is 17 residues long. The CDR3 loop reads CSARDQLAGTVQETQYF. The CDR3 DNA reads as TGCAGTGCTAGAGATCAATTGGCGGGGACAGTACAAGAGACCCAGTACTTC.

The chain recombines TRBV20-1 with TRBJ2-5, with TRBD1 identical over 8 bases. Trimming removed 6 bases from V and 2 bases from J; junction bases left unmatched: 8. The CDR3 has 14 amino acids. Germline V gives CDR1 DFQATT, CDR2 SNEGSKA (reference sequence). The CDR3 spells CSAPTGAPQETQYF. CDR3 bases: TGCAGTGCCCCGACAGGGGCCCCACAAGAGACCCAGTACTTC.

In this sample, this clonotype turned up a few times. V and J are TRBV28 and TRBJ1-2; possible D gene TRBD1, 5 bases. The CDR3 length is 14 residues. The germline CDR1 and CDR2 sequences are MDHEN and SYDVKM. V lost 5 bases and J 1 base, leaving 11 bases between the germline ends. The CDR3 coding sequence is TGTGCCAGCAGTCAGGGACGGTTTAACTATGGCTACACCTTC. It specifies CASSQGRFNYGYTF.

This clonotype was seen many times. The chain employs TRBV13 and TRBJ1-1; D call uncertain. Per germline, CDR1 PRHDT and CDR2 FYEKMQ (reference sequence). The CDR3 has 15 residues. V lost 0 bases and J 1 base, leaving 9 bases between the germline ends. In DNA, the CDR3 is TGTGCCAGCAGCTTAGGGTACAGCCAGAACACTGAAGCTTTCTTT. Translation gives CASSLGYSQNTEAFF. Filled out from reference TRBV13 and TRBJ1-1, the complete variable domain reads AAGVIQSPRHLIKEKRETATLKCYPIPRHDTVYWYQQGPGQDPQFLISFYEKMQSDKGSIPDRFSAQQFSDYHSELNMSSLELGDSALYFCASSLGYSQNTEAFFGQGTRLTVV.

This clonotype has ten or more counts. The V call is TRBV5-1, the J call TRBJ1-1; D call uncertain. V lost 5 bases and J lost 6, with 14 bases in between. The CDR3 length is 13 residues. Germline CDR1 SGHRS, CDR2 YFSETQ. CDR3 DNA: TGCGCCAGCAGGGATCCGCCCTCCCCTGAAGCTTTCTTT. It yields the protein CASRDPPSPEAFF.

The table lists this clonotype with many counts. The V and J genes are TRBV3-1 and TRBJ2-7; a weak D match, TRBD2 (6 bases). The CDR3 loop spans 11 amino acids. CDR1 is LGHDT and CDR2 is YNNKEL in the germline V gene (reference sequence). The CDR3 DNA reads TGTGCAAGCGGGCGCGACTACGAGCAGTACTTC. It yields the protein CASGRDYEQYF.

At least ten counts were recorded for this clonotype. This chain's CDR3 is CASSPPDRSAETQYF. For the CDR3, the DNA is TGTGCCAGCTCACCGCCGGACAGGTCGGCTGAGACCCAGTACTTC. V gene TRBV18 combines with J gene TRBJ2-5, with 7 bases lining up with TRBD1. The germline V gene has CDR1 KGHSH and CDR2 LQKENI. CDR3 length equals 15 residues. With 3 bases clipped from V and 5 bases from J, the junction kept 9 bases outside the gene matches.

At least ten counts were recorded for this clonotype. V gene TRBV7-2 combines with J gene TRBJ2-7, with D possibly matching TRBD1 (5 bases). This CDR3 region has 14 residues. The germline V and J ends were trimmed by 5 bases and 3 bases, with 14 bases remaining between them. Germline values: CDR1 SGHTA, CDR2 FQGNSA. The CDR3 here is CASSPPLDSYEQYF. In nucleotides, the CDR3 is TGTGCCAGCAGCCCCCCCCTCGACAGCTACGAGCAGTACTTC.

The rearrangement uses TRBV6-2 or TRBV6-3 and TRBJ2-3; 8 bases fit TRBD2. This CDR3 region has 16 residues. Germline V gene data show CDR1 as MNHEY and CDR2 as SVGEGT. Losses at the gene ends were 2 bases for V and 0 bases for J; bases not matched to a gene: 4. Here the CDR3 reads CASSYGLAGSTDTQYF. The CDR3 bases are TGTGCCAGCAGTTACGGACTAGCTGGTAGCACAGATACGCAGTATTTT.